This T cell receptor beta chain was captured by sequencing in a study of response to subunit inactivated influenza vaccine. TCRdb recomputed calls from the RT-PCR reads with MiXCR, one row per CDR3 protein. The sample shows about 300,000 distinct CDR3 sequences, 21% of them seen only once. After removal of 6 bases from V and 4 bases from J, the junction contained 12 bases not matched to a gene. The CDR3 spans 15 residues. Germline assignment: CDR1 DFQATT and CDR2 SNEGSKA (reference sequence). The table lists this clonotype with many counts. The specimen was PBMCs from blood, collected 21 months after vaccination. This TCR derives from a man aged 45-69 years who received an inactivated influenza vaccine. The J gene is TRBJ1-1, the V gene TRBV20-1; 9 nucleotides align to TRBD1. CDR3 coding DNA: TGCAGTGCCCCGGGACAGGGAAGAGGCGGCACTGAAGCTTTCTTT. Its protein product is CSAPGQGRGGTEAFF.